This entry features one T cell receptor (beta chain) sequence. The record originates from a study of blood T cell repertoires in COVID-19. Study-wide background: The samples span acute and convalescent COVID-19 from the United States, Italy and Spain. Sample material is recorded as cDNA or gDNA derived from T cells, B-cell-depleted T cells, or PBMCs.

V was trimmed by 5 bases and J by 1 base, leaving 12 bases between them. Germline lookup yields CDR1 SGHAT and CDR2 FQNNGV. The CDR3 has 14 amino acids. Original handling: For nucleated cells, counts were estimated from reference gene primer amplification. Clones were sequenced by immunoSEQ multiplex PCR, and TCRdb holds only the in-frame ones, with some missing. V, J and clone size derive from that table, while D and trimming were established from the DNA sequence. The data show around 120,000 clones, less than 85% seen once. The sequenced sample was peripheral blood. The genes are TRBV11-2 and TRBJ2-7; D might be TRBD2 (6 bases). This clonotype originated in a man between 65 and 85 years old with active or convalescent COVID-19. The CDR3 region is CASSPWRGSYEQYF. The CDR3 coding sequence is TGTGCCAGCAGCCCCTGGCGGGGTTCCTACGAGCAGTACTTC.